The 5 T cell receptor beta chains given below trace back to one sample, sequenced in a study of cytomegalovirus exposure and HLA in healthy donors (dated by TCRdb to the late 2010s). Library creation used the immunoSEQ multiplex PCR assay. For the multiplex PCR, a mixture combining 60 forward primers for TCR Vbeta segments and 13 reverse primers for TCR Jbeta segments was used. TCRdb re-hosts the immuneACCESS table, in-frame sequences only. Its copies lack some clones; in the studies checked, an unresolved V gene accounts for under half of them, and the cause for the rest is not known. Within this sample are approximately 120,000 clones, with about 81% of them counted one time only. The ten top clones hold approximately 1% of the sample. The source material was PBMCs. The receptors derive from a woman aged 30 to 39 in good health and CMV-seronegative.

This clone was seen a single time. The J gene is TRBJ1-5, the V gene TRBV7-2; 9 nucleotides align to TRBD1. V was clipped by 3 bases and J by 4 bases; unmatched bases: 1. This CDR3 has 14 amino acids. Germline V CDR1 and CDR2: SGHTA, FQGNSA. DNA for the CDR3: TGTGCCAGCAGCTTTGGGACAGGGAATCAGCCCCAGCATTTT. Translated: CASSFGTGNQPQHF.

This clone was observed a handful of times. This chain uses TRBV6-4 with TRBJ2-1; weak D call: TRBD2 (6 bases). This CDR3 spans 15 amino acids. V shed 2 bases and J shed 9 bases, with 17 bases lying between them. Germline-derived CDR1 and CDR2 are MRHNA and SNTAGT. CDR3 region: CASSDTRTTSGEQFF. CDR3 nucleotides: TGTGCCAGCAGTGACACCCGGACTACCTCGGGTGAGCAGTTCTTC.

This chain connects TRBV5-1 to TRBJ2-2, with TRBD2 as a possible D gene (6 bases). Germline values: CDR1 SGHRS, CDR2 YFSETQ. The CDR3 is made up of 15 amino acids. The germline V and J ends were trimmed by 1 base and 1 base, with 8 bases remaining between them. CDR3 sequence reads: CASSLRAGNTGELFF. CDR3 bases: TGCGCCAGCAGCTTGCGAGCGGGGAACACCGGGGAGCTGTTTTTT. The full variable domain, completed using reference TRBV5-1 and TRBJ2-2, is KAGVTQTPRYLIKTRGQQVTLSCSPISGHRSVSWYQQTPGQGLQFLFEYFSETQRNKGNFPGRFSGRQFSNSRSEMNVSTLELGDSALYLCASSLRAGNTGELFFGEGSRLTVL.

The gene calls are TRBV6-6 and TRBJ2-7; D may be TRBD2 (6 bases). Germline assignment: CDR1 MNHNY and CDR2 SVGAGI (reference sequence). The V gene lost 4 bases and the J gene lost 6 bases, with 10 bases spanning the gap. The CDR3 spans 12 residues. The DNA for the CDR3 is TGTGCCAGCAGTTCGGGAGTTCGCGAGCAGTACTTC. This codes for CASSSGVREQYF.

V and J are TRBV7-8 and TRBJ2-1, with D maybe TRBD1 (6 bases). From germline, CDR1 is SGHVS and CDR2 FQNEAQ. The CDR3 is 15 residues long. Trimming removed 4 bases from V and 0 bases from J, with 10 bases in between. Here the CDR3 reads CASSSGTYSYNEQFF. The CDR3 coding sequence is TGTGCCAGCAGCTCCGGGACATACTCCTACAATGAGCAGTTCTTC.